This TCR beta chain appears in the sequencing data of a study of blood T cells in healthy people across ages. Alongside a J-beta primer mix, a sample-barcoded 5' primer served in a second PCR lasting 7 to 11 cycles. TCRdb processed the 5' RACE reads anew with MiXCR; each CDR3 protein has one entry. Here the sample spans about 570,000 distinct CDR3 sequences, 25% to 30% being singletons. There are 15 residues in the CDR3. Germline loops: CDR1 SGHTA, CDR2 FQGNSA. V was clipped by 3 bases and J by 8 bases, with 20 bases between them. The sample was blood. The receptor was isolated from a woman aged 70-85 years in good health. The chain employs TRBV7-2 and TRBJ2-7, with D perhaps TRBD2 (5 bases). In nucleotides, the CDR3 is TGTGCCAGCAGCTTTTCGGCGGGCCAGTTGTACAAGCAGTACTTC. It specifies CASSFSAGQLYKQYF.